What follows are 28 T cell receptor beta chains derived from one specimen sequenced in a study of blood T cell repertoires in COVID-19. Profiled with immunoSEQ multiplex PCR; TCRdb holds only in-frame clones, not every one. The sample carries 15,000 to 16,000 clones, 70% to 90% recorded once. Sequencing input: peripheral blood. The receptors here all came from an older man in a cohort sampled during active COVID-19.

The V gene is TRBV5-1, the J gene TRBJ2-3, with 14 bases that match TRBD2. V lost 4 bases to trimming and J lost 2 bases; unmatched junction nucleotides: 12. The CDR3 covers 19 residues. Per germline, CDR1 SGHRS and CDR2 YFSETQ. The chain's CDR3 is CASSVGTSGSRFPTDTQYF. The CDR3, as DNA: TGCGCCAGCAGCGTCGGGACTAGCGGGAGTCGTTTTCCCACAGATACGCAGTATTTT.

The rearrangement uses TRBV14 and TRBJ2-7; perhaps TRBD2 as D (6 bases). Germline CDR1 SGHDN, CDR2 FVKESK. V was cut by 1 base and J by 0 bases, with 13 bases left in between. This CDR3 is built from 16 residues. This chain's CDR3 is CASSQALRGDSYEQYF. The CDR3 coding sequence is TGTGCCAGCAGCCAAGCTCTCCGCGGGGACTCCTACGAGCAGTACTTC. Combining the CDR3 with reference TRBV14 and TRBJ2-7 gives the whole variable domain EAGVTQFPSHSVIEKGQTVTLRCDPISGHDNLYWYRRVMGKEIKFLLHFVKESKQDESGMPNNRFLAERTGGTYSTLKVQPAELEDSGVYFCASSQALRGDSYEQYFGPGTRLTVT.

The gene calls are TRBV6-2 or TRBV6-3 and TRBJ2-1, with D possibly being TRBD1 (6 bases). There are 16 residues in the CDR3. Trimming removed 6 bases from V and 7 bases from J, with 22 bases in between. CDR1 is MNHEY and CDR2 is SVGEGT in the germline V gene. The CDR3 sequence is CASRPRGSSTRNEQFF. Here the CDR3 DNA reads TGTGCCAGCAGACCTAGGGGGAGCAGCACCCGGAATGAGCAGTTCTTC.

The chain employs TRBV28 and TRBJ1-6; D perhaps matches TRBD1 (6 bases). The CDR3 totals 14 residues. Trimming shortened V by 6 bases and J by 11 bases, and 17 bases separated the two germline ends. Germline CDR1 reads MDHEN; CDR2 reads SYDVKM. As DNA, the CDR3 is TGTGCCAGCAGACGGGACACCGAGGGGACACCCCTCCACTTT. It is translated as CASRRDTEGTPLHF.

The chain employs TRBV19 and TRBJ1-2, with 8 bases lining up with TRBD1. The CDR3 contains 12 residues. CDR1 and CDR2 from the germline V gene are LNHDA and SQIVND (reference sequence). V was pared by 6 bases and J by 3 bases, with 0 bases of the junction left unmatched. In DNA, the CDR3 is TGTGCCAGTAGGGACAGGGACTATGGCTACACCTTC. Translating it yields CASRDRDYGYTF.

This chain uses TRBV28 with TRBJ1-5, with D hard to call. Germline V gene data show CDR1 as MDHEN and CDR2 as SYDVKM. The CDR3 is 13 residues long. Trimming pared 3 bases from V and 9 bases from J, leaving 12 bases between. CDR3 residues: CASSFRDPGPQHF. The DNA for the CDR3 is TGTGCCAGCAGTTTCCGAGACCCGGGGCCCCAGCATTTT.

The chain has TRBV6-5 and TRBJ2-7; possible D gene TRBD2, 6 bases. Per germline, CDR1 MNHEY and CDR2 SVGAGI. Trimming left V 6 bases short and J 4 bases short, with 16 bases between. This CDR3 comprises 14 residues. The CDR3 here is CASREASDRYEQYF. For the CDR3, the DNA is TGTGCCAGCAGGGAGGCTAGCGATCGGTACGAGCAGTACTTC.

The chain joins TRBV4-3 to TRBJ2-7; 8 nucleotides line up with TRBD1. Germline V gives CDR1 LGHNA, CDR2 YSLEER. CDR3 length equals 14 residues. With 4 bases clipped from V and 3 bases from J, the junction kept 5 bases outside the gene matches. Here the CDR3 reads CASSLRQGYYEQYF. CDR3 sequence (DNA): TGCGCCAGCAGCCTAAGACAGGGGTACTACGAGCAGTACTTC.

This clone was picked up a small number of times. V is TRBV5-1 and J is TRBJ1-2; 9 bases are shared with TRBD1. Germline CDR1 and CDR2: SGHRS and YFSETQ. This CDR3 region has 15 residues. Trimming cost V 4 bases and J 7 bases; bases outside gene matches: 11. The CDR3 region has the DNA TGCGCCAGCAGCGCCCTACCGGGACAGGGTACTGGCTACACCTTC. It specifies CASSALPGQGTGYTF.

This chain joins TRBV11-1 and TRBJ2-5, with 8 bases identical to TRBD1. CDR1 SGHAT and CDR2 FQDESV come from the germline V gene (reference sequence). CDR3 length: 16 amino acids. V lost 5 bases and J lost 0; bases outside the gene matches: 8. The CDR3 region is CASSLSDRVYQETQYF. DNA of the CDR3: TGTGCCAGCAGCCTCTCGGACAGGGTGTACCAAGAGACCCAGTACTTC.

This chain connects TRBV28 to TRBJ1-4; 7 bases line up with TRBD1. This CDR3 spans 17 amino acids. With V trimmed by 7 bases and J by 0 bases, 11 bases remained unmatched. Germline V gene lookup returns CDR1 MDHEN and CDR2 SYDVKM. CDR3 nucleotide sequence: TGTGCCAGCAAAACCGCGGGAGGGGGCGCAACTAATGAAAAACTGTTTTTT. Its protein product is CASKTAGGGATNEKLFF.

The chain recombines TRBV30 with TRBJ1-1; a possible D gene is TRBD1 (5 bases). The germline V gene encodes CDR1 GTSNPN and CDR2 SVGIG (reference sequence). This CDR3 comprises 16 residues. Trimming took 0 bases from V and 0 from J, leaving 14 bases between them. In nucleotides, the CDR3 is TGTGCCTGGAGTGTACGGCGGACACCCCTGAACACTGAAGCTTTCTTT. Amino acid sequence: CAWSVRRTPLNTEAFF.

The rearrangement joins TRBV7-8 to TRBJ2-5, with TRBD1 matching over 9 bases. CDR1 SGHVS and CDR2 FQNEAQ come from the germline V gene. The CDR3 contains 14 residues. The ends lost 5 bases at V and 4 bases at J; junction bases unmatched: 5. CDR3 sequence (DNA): TGTGCCAGCAGCCCCCGGGACAGGGCAGAGACCCAGTACTTC. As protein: CASSPRDRAETQYF.

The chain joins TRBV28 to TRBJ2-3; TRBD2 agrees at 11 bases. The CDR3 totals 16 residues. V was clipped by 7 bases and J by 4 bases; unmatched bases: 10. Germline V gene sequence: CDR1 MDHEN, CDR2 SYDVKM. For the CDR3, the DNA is TGTGCCAGCACAGTTTCCCTAGCGGGAGGTTCAGATACGCAGTATTTT. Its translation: CASTVSLAGGSDTQYF.

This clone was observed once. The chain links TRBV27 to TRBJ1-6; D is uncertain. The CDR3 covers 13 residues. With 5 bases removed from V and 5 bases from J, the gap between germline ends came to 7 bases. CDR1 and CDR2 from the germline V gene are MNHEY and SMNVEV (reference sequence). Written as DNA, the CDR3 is TGTGCCAGCAGTACCGGGAATAATTCACCCCTCCACTTT. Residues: CASSTGNNSPLHF.

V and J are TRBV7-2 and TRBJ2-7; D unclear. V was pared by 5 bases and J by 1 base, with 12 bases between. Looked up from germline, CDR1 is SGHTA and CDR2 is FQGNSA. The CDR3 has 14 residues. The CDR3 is CASSPRVRSYEQYF. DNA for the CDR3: TGTGCCAGCAGCCCCCGTGTGAGGTCCTACGAGCAGTACTTC.

For the CDR3, the DNA is TGTGCCAGCACCCAGGGGCGACACGAGCAGTACTTC. Its protein product is CASTQGRHEQYF. V gene TRBV12-3 or TRBV12-4 combines with J gene TRBJ2-7; weak D call: TRBD1 (6 bases). This CDR3 has 12 residues. Trimming took 7 bases from V and 5 from J, leaving 12 bases between them.

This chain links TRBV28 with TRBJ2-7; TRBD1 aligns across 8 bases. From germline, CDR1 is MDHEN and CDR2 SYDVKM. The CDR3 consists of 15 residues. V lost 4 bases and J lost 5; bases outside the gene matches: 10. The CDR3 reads CASSSGQGFFHEQYF. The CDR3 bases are TGTGCCAGCAGTTCCGGACAGGGCTTTTTTCACGAGCAGTACTTC.

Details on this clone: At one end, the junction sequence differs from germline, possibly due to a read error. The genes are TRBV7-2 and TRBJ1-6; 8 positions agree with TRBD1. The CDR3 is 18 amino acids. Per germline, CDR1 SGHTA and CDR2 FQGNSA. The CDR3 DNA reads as TGTGCCGGCAGCTTAGGAAGATACGACAGGGGATCTGGTTCACCCCTCCACTTT. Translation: CAGSLGRYDRGSGSPLHF. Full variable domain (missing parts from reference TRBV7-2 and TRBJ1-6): GAGVSQSPSNKVTEKGKDVELRCDPISGHTALYWYRQSLGQGLEFLIYFQGNSAPDKSGLPSDRFSAERTGGSVSTLTIQRTQQEDSAVYLCAGSLGRYDRGSGSPLHFGNGTRLTVT.

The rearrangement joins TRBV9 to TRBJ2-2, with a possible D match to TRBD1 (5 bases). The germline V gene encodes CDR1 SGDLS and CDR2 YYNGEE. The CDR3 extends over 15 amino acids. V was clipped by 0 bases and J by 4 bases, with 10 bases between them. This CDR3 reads CASSVAAGSTGELFF. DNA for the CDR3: TGTGCCAGCAGCGTAGCGGCAGGGTCCACCGGGGAGCTGTTTTTT.

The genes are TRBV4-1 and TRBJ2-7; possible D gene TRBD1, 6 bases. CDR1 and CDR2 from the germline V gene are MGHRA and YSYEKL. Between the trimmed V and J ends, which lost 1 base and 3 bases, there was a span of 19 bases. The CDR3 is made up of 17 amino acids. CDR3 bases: TGCGCCAGCAGCCAAGTTGAGAACTCAGGGGCCGGCTACGAGCAGTACTTC. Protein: CASSQVENSGAGYEQYF.

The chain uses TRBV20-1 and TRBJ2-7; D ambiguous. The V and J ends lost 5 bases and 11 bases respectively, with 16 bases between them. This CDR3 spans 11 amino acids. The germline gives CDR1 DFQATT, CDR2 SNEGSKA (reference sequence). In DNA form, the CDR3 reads TGCAGTGCTGATAGGAGCCGGGTGGAGTACTTC. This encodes CSADRSRVEYF.

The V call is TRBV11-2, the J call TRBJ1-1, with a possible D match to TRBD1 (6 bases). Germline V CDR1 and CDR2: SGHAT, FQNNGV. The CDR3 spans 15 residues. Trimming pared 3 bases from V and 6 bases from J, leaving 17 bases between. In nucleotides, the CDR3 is TGTGCCAGCAGCTTCACAGGGAAGGTGGGGCCTGAAGCTTTCTTT. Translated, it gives CASSFTGKVGPEAFF.

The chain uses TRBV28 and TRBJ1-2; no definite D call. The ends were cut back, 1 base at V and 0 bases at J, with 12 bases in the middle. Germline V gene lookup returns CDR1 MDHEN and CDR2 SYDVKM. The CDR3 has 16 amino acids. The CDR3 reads CASSLFPAPANYGYTF. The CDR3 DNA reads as TGTGCCAGCAGTTTATTCCCCGCGCCGGCTAACTATGGCTACACCTTC.

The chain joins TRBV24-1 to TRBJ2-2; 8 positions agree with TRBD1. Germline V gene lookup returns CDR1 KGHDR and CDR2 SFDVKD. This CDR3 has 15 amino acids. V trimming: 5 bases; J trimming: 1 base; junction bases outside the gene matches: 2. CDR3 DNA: TGTGCCACCAGTGTGGACAGGGAGAACACCGGGGAGCTGTTTTTT. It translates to CATSVDRENTGELFF.

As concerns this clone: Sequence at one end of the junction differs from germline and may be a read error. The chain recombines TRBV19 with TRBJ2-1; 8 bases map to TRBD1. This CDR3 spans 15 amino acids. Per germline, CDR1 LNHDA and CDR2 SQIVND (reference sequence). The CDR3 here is CATSALTGADNEQFF. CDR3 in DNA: TGTGCCACTAGTGCCCTGACAGGGGCGGACAATGAGCAGTTCTTC.

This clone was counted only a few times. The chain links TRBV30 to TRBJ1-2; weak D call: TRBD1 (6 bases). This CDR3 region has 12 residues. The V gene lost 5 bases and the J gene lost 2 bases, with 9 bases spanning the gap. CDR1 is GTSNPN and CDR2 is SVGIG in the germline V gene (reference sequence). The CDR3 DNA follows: TGTGCCTGGGGGACACCGAACTATGGCTACACCTTC. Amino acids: CAWGTPNYGYTF.

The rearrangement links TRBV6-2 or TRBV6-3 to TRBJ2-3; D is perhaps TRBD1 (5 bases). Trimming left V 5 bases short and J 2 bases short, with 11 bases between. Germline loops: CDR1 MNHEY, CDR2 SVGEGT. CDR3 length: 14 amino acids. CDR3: CASSGAQATDTQYF. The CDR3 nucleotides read TGTGCCAGCAGTGGGGCACAGGCCACAGATACGCAGTATTTT.